A single sample is the source of the 16 T cell receptor beta chains below, sequenced in a study of T cells after yellow fever vaccination. TCRdb fed the 5' RACE reads into MiXCR, producing one record per CDR3 protein. Of 150,000 to 200,000 distinct CDR3 sequences detected, about a tenth appear once; the ten largest clones hold roughly 33%. The source material was CD8+ T cells sorted from PBMCs, sampled 45 days after the yellow fever booster vaccination. These receptors were taken from a young man who received the YFV17D yellow fever vaccine.

This clonotype was seen only a few times. The gene calls are TRBV9 and TRBJ2-1, with 11 bases lining up with TRBD1. Germline V gene lookup returns CDR1 SGDLS and CDR2 YYNGEE. The J segment lost 8 bases and the V segment lost 3 bases, leaving 7 bases of the junction unmatched. The CDR3 totals 15 residues. CDR3 nucleotides: TGTGCCAGCAGCGCCGGGACAGGGGGTAGGGATGAGCAGTTCTTC. This translates into CASSAGTGGRDEQFF.

This clonotype was counted only a few times. The V and J genes are TRBV9 and TRBJ2-7; maybe TRBD2 (5 bases). Germline V gene sequence: CDR1 SGDLS, CDR2 YYNGEE. The CDR3 loop spans 15 amino acids. V lost 3 bases, J lost 1 base, and 14 bases lay in between. CDR3 sequence: CASSAGGGPSYEQYF. The CDR3, as DNA: TGTGCCAGCAGCGCCGGAGGCGGGCCATCCTACGAGCAGTACTTC.

The chain carries TRBV6-2 or TRBV6-3 and TRBJ2-2; TRBD1 is a possible D gene (6 bases). The CDR3 runs to 13 residues. Germline V CDR1 and CDR2: MNHEY, SVGEGT. The V end was cut by 8 bases, the J end by 5 bases, with 12 bases between. The CDR3 sequence is CASHQGTTGELFF. In DNA form, the CDR3 reads TGTGCCAGCCATCAGGGGACGACCGGGGAGCTGTTTTTT.

The chain links TRBV21-1 to TRBJ2-3. TRBV21-1 is reported as a pseudogene. The CDR3 covers 14 residues. CDR3 DNA: TGTGCCAGCAGCGACGGAAATAGCACAGATACGCAGTATTTT. Residues: CASSDGNSTDTQYF.

V gene TRBV6-5 combines with J gene TRBJ2-1; D is undetermined. Trimming pared 2 bases from V and 4 bases from J, leaving 15 bases between. This CDR3 is 16 amino acids long. The V gene's germline CDR1 is MNHEY and CDR2 SVGAGI. CDR3 in DNA: TGTGCCAGCAGTTACGGTGAACTCCCTCCATACAATGAGCAGTTCTTC. Translated: CASSYGELPPYNEQFF.

This clonotype turned up a few times. The chain employs TRBV4-3 and TRBJ1-6; D might be TRBD1 (5 bases). CDR3 length: 17 residues. Germline V lookup: CDR1 LGHNA, CDR2 YSLEER. The V end was cut by 0 bases, the J end by 10 bases, with 19 bases between. The chain's CDR3 is CASSQDGRETLWSPLHF. CDR3 in DNA: TGCGCCAGCAGCCAAGATGGCAGGGAAACCCTATGGTCACCCCTCCACTTT.

The CDR3 DNA reads as TGTGCCAGCAGTTACAACGAGGGCTATGGCTACACCTTC. As protein: CASSYNEGYGYTF. V and J are TRBV6-5 and TRBJ1-2; D call uncertain. This CDR3 contains 13 residues. V was trimmed by 2 bases and J by 4 bases, leaving 8 bases between them. From germline, CDR1 is MNHEY and CDR2 SVGAGI.

This clonotype was recorded a few times. V is TRBV28 and J is TRBJ1-1; no clear D gene. Germline V gives CDR1 MDHEN, CDR2 SYDVKM. The V and J ends lost 5 bases and 4 bases respectively, with 14 bases between them. The CDR3 consists of 14 residues. The CDR3 here is CASSRGSKSTEAFF. The CDR3 coding sequence is TGTGCCAGCAGTCGGGGATCCAAGAGCACTGAAGCTTTCTTT. Filled out from reference TRBV28 and TRBJ1-1, the complete variable domain reads DVKVTQSSRYLVKRTGEKVFLECVQDMDHENMFWYRQDPGLGLRLIYFSYDVKMKEKGDIPEGYSVSREKKERFSLILESASTNQTSMYLCASSRGSKSTEAFFGQGTRLTVV.

The chain has TRBV28 and TRBJ2-5; weak D call: TRBD1 (6 bases). The length of the CDR3 is 13 residues. Germline V gene sequence: CDR1 MDHEN, CDR2 SYDVKM. Trimming left V 11 bases short and J 5 bases short, with 18 bases between. The CDR3 sequence is CAERDRDTETQYF. The CDR3 DNA sequence: TGTGCCGAAAGGGACCGGGACACTGAGACCCAGTACTTC.

This clonotype occurred a few times. The rearrangement uses TRBV6-5 and TRBJ2-7; no firm D call. Germline CDR1 and CDR2: MNHEY and SVGAGI. Trimming removed 0 bases from V and 2 bases from J, with 11 bases in between. The CDR3 spans 15 residues. CDR3 sequence: CASSYSSRVTYEQYF. The CDR3 DNA follows: TGTGCCAGCAGTTACTCGTCCCGGGTTACCTACGAGCAGTACTTC.

The chain carries TRBV18 and TRBJ1-6, with 8 bases matching TRBD1. Looked up from germline, CDR1 is KGHSH and CDR2 is LQKENI. V lost 3 bases to trimming and J lost 10 bases; unmatched junction nucleotides: 8. This CDR3 has 15 amino acids. The CDR3 protein is CASSPGQGSGSPLHF. CDR3 coding DNA: TGTGCCAGCTCACCCGGACAGGGTTCGGGGTCACCCCTCCACTTT.

There are a few counts of this clonotype. The chain employs TRBV12-3 or TRBV12-4 and TRBJ1-3, with no clear D. The CDR3 is made up of 13 amino acids. Trimming shortened V by 6 bases and J by 2 bases, and 8 bases separated the two germline ends. CDR3 bases: TGTGCCAGCAGCTCTTTTCCTGGAAACACCATATATTTT. Residues: CASSSFPGNTIYF.

This sequence joins TRBV4-3 and TRBJ2-4; 12 bases match TRBD2. This CDR3 contains 17 residues. Germline V gives CDR1 LGHNA, CDR2 YSLEER. Losses at the gene ends were 3 bases for V and 9 bases for J; bases not matched to a gene: 12. In DNA, the CDR3 is TGCGCCAGCAGCCAGACGGCTAGCGGGGGGGCCTATGGCATTCAGTACTTC. Translated, it gives CASSQTASGGAYGIQYF.

This clonotype was counted a few times. The chain is built from TRBV12-3 or TRBV12-4 and TRBJ1-2; a weak D match, TRBD1 (5 bases). V was shortened by 3 bases and J by 4 bases, with 9 bases between the two germline ends. The CDR3 runs 13 residues. The CDR3 spells CASSFPGLYGYTF. In nucleotides, the CDR3 is TGTGCCAGCAGTTTCCCAGGGCTCTATGGCTACACCTTC.

The chain uses TRBV5-1 and TRBJ2-1; no clear D gene. There are 14 residues in the CDR3. Germline CDR1 reads SGHRS; CDR2 reads YFSETQ. The V end was cut by 0 bases, the J end by 2 bases, with 6 bases between. CDR3: CASSLDGPYNEQFF. As DNA, the CDR3 is TGCGCCAGCAGCTTGGACGGTCCCTACAATGAGCAGTTCTTC.

The chain employs TRBV6-6 and TRBJ2-3, with unresolved D. The CDR3 length is 12 residues. V lost 4 bases and J 4 bases, leaving 6 bases between the germline ends. Germline-derived CDR1 and CDR2 are MNHNY and SVGAGI (reference sequence). CDR3 protein: CASSSTSDTQYF. CDR3 coding DNA: TGTGCCAGCAGTTCGACTTCAGATACGCAGTATTTT.